Listed here are 9 T cell receptor beta chains from one sample, sequenced in a study of shared clonotypes between healthy human individuals. TCRdb's copy holds only in-frame clones and misses some; the assay was immunoSEQ multiplex PCR. The table shows about 2 million clones, with 85% to 95% occurring only once. Terminally differentiated effector memory CD45RA+ cells were left out of the naive CD8 fraction, which was CD45RO-negative and positively selected for CCR7. Sequences were obtained from naive CD8+ T cells sorted from blood. The receptor source for this set is a man between 18 and 35 years old in good health.

The rearrangement uses TRBV19 and TRBJ1-1, with D maybe TRBD1 (6 bases). V shed 10 bases and J shed 0 bases, with 12 bases lying between them. The CDR3 consists of 13 residues. CDR1 and CDR2 (germline): LNHDA, SQIVND (reference sequence). The CDR3 region has the DNA TGTGCCACCTCAACAGGGATGAACACTGAAGCTTTCTTT. Translation gives CATSTGMNTEAFF. The variable domain in full, with the rest retrieved from reference TRBV19 and TRBJ1-1, is DGGITQSPKYLFRKEGQNVTLSCEQNLNHDAMYWYRQDPGQGLRLIYYSQIVNDFQKGDIAEGYSVSREKKESFPLTVTSAQKNPTAFYLCATSTGMNTEAFFGQGTRLTVV.

The chain joins TRBV19 to TRBJ2-7; the D gene is possibly TRBD1 (6 bases). The germline gives CDR1 LNHDA, CDR2 SQIVND (reference sequence). Trimming removed 4 bases at V and 4 bases at J, with 17 bases between. The CDR3 runs to 15 residues. DNA of the CDR3: TGTGCCAGTAGTACCGGCTCCTGGACAGATTACGAGCAGTACTTC. Translation: CASSTGSWTDYEQYF.

This chain joins TRBV9 and TRBJ2-7; 7 nucleotides line up with TRBD1. CDR3 length equals 14 residues. Germline V gene sequence: CDR1 SGDLS, CDR2 YYNGEE. V lost 4 bases and J lost 6; bases outside the gene matches: 10. The CDR3 DNA reads as TGTGCCAGCAGCCCTACAGGGGTTCCGGGCGAGCAGTACTTC. Translating gives CASSPTGVPGEQYF.

V gene TRBV30 combines with J gene TRBJ1-1; 8 bases map to TRBD1. The CDR3 is 13 residues long. V shed 2 bases and J 5 bases; nucleotides not matched to a gene: 4. From germline, CDR1 is GTSNPN and CDR2 SVGIG (reference sequence). Here the CDR3 DNA reads TGTGCCTGGAGTACAGGGGGTTTTACTGAAGCTTTCTTT. Translation gives CAWSTGGFTEAFF.

The genes are TRBV28 and TRBJ2-2, with no clear D. This CDR3 spans 15 amino acids. The V gene's germline CDR1 is MDHEN and CDR2 SYDVKM. Trimming removed 11 bases at V and 2 bases at J, with 18 bases between. CDR3 sequence reads: CAAGYRETNTGELFF. The CDR3 bases are TGTGCCGCCGGATATAGGGAAACCAACACCGGGGAGCTGTTTTTT.

The genes are TRBV11-2 and TRBJ1-1; 7 nucleotides match TRBD1. The germline V gene encodes CDR1 SGHAT and CDR2 FQNNGV. Trimming at V came to 5 bases and at J to 6 bases, leaving 12 bases not matched to a gene. CDR3 size: 15 residues. The CDR3 sequence is CASSRNRGELPEAFF. In DNA form, the CDR3 reads TGTGCCAGCAGCAGAAACAGGGGAGAATTGCCTGAAGCTTTCTTT.

This clone has only one observation. The genes are TRBV10-3 and TRBJ2-1; TRBD1 agrees at 8 bases. The V and J ends lost 1 base and 1 base, in that order; junction bases with no gene match: 6. The CDR3 has 17 amino acids. Germline-derived CDR1 and CDR2 are ENHRY and SYGVKD. The CDR3 DNA reads TGTGCCATCAGTGAGTGGGGGACAGGCGCATCCTACAATGAGCAGTTCTTC. This encodes CAISEWGTGASYNEQFF.

The rearrangement links TRBV28 to TRBJ2-5, with 8 bases that match TRBD2. Germline V CDR1 and CDR2: MDHEN, SYDVKM. The trim removed 3 bases at V and 2 bases at J, leaving 17 bases unmatched. CDR3 length equals 19 residues. CDR3 in DNA: TGTGCCAGCAGTTTCCCACCTAGCGGGCGAAACGATGATCAAGAGACCCAGTACTTC. It codes for CASSFPPSGRNDDQETQYF.

This clone was detected once. This chain uses TRBV27 with TRBJ2-7; possible D gene TRBD1, 6 bases. Per the germline V gene, CDR1 is MNHEY and CDR2 is SMNVEV (reference sequence). The CDR3 is 15 amino acids. V dropped 5 bases and J dropped 3 bases, with 17 bases sitting between them. CDR3 residues: CASSTLGRGHYEQYF. The CDR3 coding sequence is TGTGCCAGCAGTACCCTGGGCAGGGGTCACTACGAGCAGTACTTC.